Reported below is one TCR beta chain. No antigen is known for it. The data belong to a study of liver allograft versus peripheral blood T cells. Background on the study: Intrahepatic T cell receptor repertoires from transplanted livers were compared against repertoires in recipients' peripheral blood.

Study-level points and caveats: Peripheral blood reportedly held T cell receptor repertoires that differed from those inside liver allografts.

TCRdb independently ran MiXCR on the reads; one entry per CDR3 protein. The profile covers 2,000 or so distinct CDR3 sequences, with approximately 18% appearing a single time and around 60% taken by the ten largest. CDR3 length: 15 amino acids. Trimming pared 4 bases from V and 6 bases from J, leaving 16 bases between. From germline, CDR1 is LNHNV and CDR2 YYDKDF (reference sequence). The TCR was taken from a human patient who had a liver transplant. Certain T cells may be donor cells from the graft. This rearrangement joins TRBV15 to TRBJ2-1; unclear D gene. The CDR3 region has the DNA TGTGCCACCAGCACACGGAAGGACGGTGGCAATGAGCAGTTCTTC. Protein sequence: CATSTRKDGGNEQFF.